The sequence of this TCR beta chain was determined in a study of OX40 agonist ivuxolimab in advanced cancers. Study-level background: Patients were infused with ivuxolimab every 2 weeks at 0.01 to 10 mg/kg. A male proportion of over 75% was recorded, with mean age around 62 years and range 23 to 79. Participants could have had prior anti-PD-1, anti-PD-L1 or anti-CTLA-4 therapy, and roughly 39% had some.

Using immunoSEQ multiplex PCR, the repertoire was profiled, and TCRdb retains in-frame clones only, with some absent. The repertoire holds about 64,000 clones, roughly 80% seen once, with just under 5% in the top ten. Study observations and caveats: Relative to CD4+, CD8+ T cells held more expanded clones on average.

As to this clone: Its antigen is not identified.

This CDR3 is 15 amino acids long. Germline CDR1 reads MRHNA; CDR2 reads SNTAGT. V was pared by 3 bases and J by 5 bases, with 8 bases of the junction left unmatched. This rearrangement joins TRBV6-4 to TRBJ1-1; 8 bases match TRBD1. Sequences were derived from CD4+ or CD8+ T cells sorted from blood, sampled in a trial of the OX40 agonist ivuxolimab. The TCR originated in an adult with an advanced solid tumor such as melanoma, head and neck, liver or kidney cancer. Written as DNA, the CDR3 is TGTGCCAGCAGTGAGAACTCAGGGGGCTGGACTGAAGCTTTCTTT. It codes for CASSENSGGWTEAFF.